This T cell receptor (beta chain) derives from a study of cytomegalovirus exposure and HLA in healthy donors. Study in general: Assignment to the Caucasian-associated ancestry cluster applied to around 80% of the approximately 420 genotyped donors.

Trimming took off 6 bases at V and 2 bases at J, with 11 bases between the two ends. The CDR3 sequence is 13 residues long. CDR1 is MNHEY and CDR2 is SMNVEV in the germline V gene (reference sequence). Both 60 Vbeta primers and 13 Jbeta primers went into the PCR. Profiled with immunoSEQ multiplex PCR; TCRdb holds only in-frame clones, not every one. In total, the table holds about 160,000 clones. This chain joins TRBV27 and TRBJ2-7; no reliable D call. Sequenced sample: PBMCs. This sequence originates from a woman between 45 and 60 years old in good health and CMV-seronegative. The DNA of the CDR3 is TGTGCCAGCAGCGGAGTCGAGGCCTACGAGCAGTACTTC. Translated: CASSGVEAYEQYF.